Following are 7 T cell receptor beta chains from one sample sequenced in a study of CD8+CD57+ T cells in acquired aplastic anemia (dated by TCRdb to the late 2010s). The run used an Illumina HiSeq 2000. Profiling of TCR beta VDJ combinations and CDR3 sequences used genomic DNA as the template. In TCRdb, the public reads were trimmed at Q25 with fastp and aligned with MiXCR, with productive beta chains retained. Each CDR3 protein gets just one entry, which takes the most common genes and DNA from the rows behind it. The sample has tens of thousands of distinct CDR3 sequences on record, roughly three fifths of them singletons. Jointly, the top ten make up 59% of the sample. The patients picked for sequencing were ones in whom flow cytometry had shown an expansion of CD8+CD57+ cells. The sample consisted of sorted CD4+, CD8+, or CD8+CD57+ T cells (not recorded which) from PBMCs. These receptors originate from a human donor with aplastic anemia.

J is TRBJ1-2 and V is TRBV19, with D possibly matching TRBD1 (5 bases). CDR1 and CDR2 (germline): LNHDA, SQIVND (reference sequence). Deletions cut 6 bases from V and 8 bases from J, with 22 bases between. The CDR3 length is 15 residues. The CDR3, as DNA: TGTGCCAGTAGCCGCCGGGGCCCTGAGGAGCTAGGCTACACCTTC. Its protein product is CASSRRGPEELGYTF. The full variable domain, with the rest looked up from reference TRBV19 and TRBJ1-2, is DGGITQSPKYLFRKEGQNVTLSCEQNLNHDAMYWYRQDPGQGLRLIYYSQIVNDFQKGDIAEGYSVSREKKESFPLTVTSAQKNPTAFYLCASSRRGPEELGYTFGSGTRLTVV.

In its sample, this clonotype was seen a few times. The chain has TRBV15 and TRBJ1-2; 7 bases fit TRBD1. The V gene's germline CDR1 is LNHNV and CDR2 YYDKDF (reference sequence). The CDR3 has 14 residues. V was pared by 5 bases and J by 6 bases, with 9 bases of the junction left unmatched. The CDR3 reads CATSGQTGYDGYTF. The CDR3 DNA reads TGTGCCACCAGCGGTCAGACAGGGTACGATGGCTACACCTTC.

The chain carries TRBV20-1 and TRBJ2-5; 8 bases align to TRBD2. V shed 5 bases and J 5 bases; nucleotides not matched to a gene: 13. The CDR3 loop spans 15 amino acids. Looked up from germline, CDR1 is DFQATT and CDR2 is SNEGSKA (reference sequence). CDR3 loop: CSARLTSGAGETQYF. The CDR3 DNA sequence: TGCAGTGCTCGGTTAACTAGCGGCGCCGGGGAGACCCAGTACTTC.

V usage is TRBV10-3 and J usage is TRBJ2-1, with TRBD1 identical over 7 bases. The CDR3 length is 15 residues. V gave up 0 bases and J gave up 7 bases; unmatched junction bases: 6. In germline, CDR1 is ENHRY, CDR2 SYGVKD. The CDR3, as DNA: TGTGCCATCAGTGAGTCACACACAGGGGCGAATGAGCAGTTCTTC. Its protein is CAISESHTGANEQFF.

This sequence joins TRBV2 and TRBJ2-1; TRBD2 matches 10 bases. The germline gives CDR1 SNHLY, CDR2 FYNNEI. The CDR3 spans 14 residues. The V and J ends lost 7 bases and 7 bases, in that order; junction bases with no gene match: 7. CDR3 sequence reads: CASTTSGVINEQFF. In DNA form, the CDR3 reads TGTGCCAGCACTACTAGCGGGGTTATAAATGAGCAGTTCTTC. The full variable domain, its missing parts supplied by reference TRBV2 and TRBJ2-1, is EPEVTQTPSHQVTQMGQEVILRCVPISNHLYFYWYRQILGQKVEFLVSFYNNEISEKSEIFDDQFSVERPDGSNFTLKIRSTKLEDSAMYFCASTTSGVINEQFFGPGTRLTVL.

The chain recombines TRBV6-5 with TRBJ1-6; D remains ambiguous. V lost 0 bases, J lost 4 bases, and 4 bases lay in between. The CDR3 totals 14 residues. Germline-derived CDR1 and CDR2 are MNHEY and SVGAGI. The CDR3 loop is CASSYSRYNSPLHF. Here the CDR3 DNA reads TGTGCCAGCAGTTACTCCCGGTATAATTCACCCCTCCACTTT.

This rearrangement joins TRBV7-9 to TRBJ2-7, with D possibly matching TRBD1 (6 bases). Looked up from germline, CDR1 is SEHNR and CDR2 is FQNEAQ (reference sequence). With 1 base removed from V and 3 bases from J, the gap between germline ends came to 13 bases. CDR3 length: 15 residues. This chain's CDR3 is CASSLGPGVFYEQYF. The CDR3 region has the DNA TGTGCCAGCAGCTTAGGTCCAGGGGTGTTCTACGAGCAGTACTTC.